The next 19 T cell receptor beta chains were all read from a single sample in a study of shared clonotypes between healthy human individuals. Generated by immunoSEQ multiplex PCR, the TCRdb table keeps only in-frame clones and is missing some. The data contain about 670,000 clones, 60% to 80% of them singletons. The sequenced sample was memory CD4+ T cells sorted from blood. The subset: CD45RA-negative fraction. The receptor source for this set is a woman between 25 and 40 years old in good health.

V is TRBV29-1 and J is TRBJ1-5; 9 nucleotides agree with TRBD1. Germline assignment: CDR1 SQVTM and CDR2 ANQGSEA. Trimming at V came to 6 bases and at J to 8 bases, leaving 5 bases not matched to a gene. The CDR3 is 12 residues long. The CDR3 DNA reads as TGCAGCGTCACAGGGGGCTCGGAGCCCCAGCATTTT. Its protein is CSVTGGSEPQHF.

The CDR3 protein is CASSLRGGETQYF. The CDR3 coding sequence is TGTGCCAGTAGTCTCCGAGGCGGAGAGACCCAGTACTTC. The chain uses TRBV19 and TRBJ2-5, with D hard to call. This CDR3 has 13 residues. CDR1 and CDR2 (germline): LNHDA, SQIVND (reference sequence). With 5 bases removed from V and 4 bases from J, the gap between germline ends came to 11 bases.

The chain joins TRBV28 to TRBJ2-2; 8 nucleotides match TRBD2. Looked up from germline, CDR1 is MDHEN and CDR2 is SYDVKM. The CDR3 is made up of 18 amino acids. Germline trimming cut 3 bases from V and 8 bases from J; bases unmatched to any gene: 17. The CDR3 DNA sequence: TGTGCCAGCAGTTTGTTTAGCGGGACTATTGGTTCCATGGGGGAGCTGTTTTTT. Translation gives CASSLFSGTIGSMGELFF.

J is TRBJ2-1 and V is TRBV27, with D uncertain. Germline loops: CDR1 MNHEY, CDR2 SMNVEV (reference sequence). The CDR3 consists of 14 residues. V dropped 2 bases and J dropped 5 bases, with 10 bases sitting between them. CDR3 bases: TGTGCCAGCAGTTTAGGCAAGGGCCACAATGAGCAGTTCTTC. This encodes CASSLGKGHNEQFF.

The chain has TRBV6-5 and TRBJ1-4; 9 positions match TRBD1. Germline CDR1 is MNHEY and CDR2 is SVGAGI. CDR3 size: 15 residues. The V gene end was trimmed by 2 bases and the J gene end by 7 bases; junction bases not matched to a gene: 5. CDR3 sequence reads: CASSYNRDRAEKLFF. Here the CDR3 DNA reads TGTGCCAGCAGTTACAACCGGGACAGGGCTGAAAAACTGTTTTTT.

This clone was detected only a few times. The chain recombines TRBV19 with TRBJ1-1; tentative D call: TRBD1 (5 bases). Germline loops: CDR1 LNHDA, CDR2 SQIVND (reference sequence). CDR3 length: 14 amino acids. V was pared by 2 bases and J by 7 bases, with 14 bases between. The CDR3 region has the DNA TGTGCCAGTAGTATAAGTAGAGGGGCGGATGAAGCTTTCTTT. Residues: CASSISRGADEAFF. The whole variable domain, filled in from reference TRBV19 and TRBJ1-1, reads DGGITQSPKYLFRKEGQNVTLSCEQNLNHDAMYWYRQDPGQGLRLIYYSQIVNDFQKGDIAEGYSVSREKKESFPLTVTSAQKNPTAFYLCASSISRGADEAFFGQGTRLTVV.

In its sample, this clone was seen a few times. The chain couples TRBV9 to TRBJ2-1; D gene ambiguous. Germline V gives CDR1 SGDLS, CDR2 YYNGEE. Between the trimmed V and J ends, which lost 0 bases and 0 bases, there was a span of 7 bases. The length of the CDR3 is 15 residues. The CDR3: CASSVAGFSYNEQFF. The CDR3 DNA is TGTGCCAGCAGCGTAGCGGGCTTCTCCTACAATGAGCAGTTCTTC.

The chain is built from TRBV7-9 and TRBJ1-2; TRBD1 aligns across 9 bases. Germline V lookup: CDR1 SEHNR, CDR2 FQNEAQ (reference sequence). The CDR3 contains 13 residues. Unmatched junction bases numbered 6, after V lost 5 bases and J lost 8 bases. CDR3 amino acids: CASSTRQGEGYTF. CDR3 nucleotide sequence: TGTGCCAGCAGCACCCGACAGGGGGAAGGCTACACCTTC.

This chain joins TRBV6-5 and TRBJ2-5; the match to TRBD1 covers 8 bases. Trimming took 6 bases from V and 1 from J; bases not matched to a gene: 7. Germline V CDR1 and CDR2: MNHEY, SVGAGI. The CDR3 extends over 15 amino acids. This CDR3 is CASSLGTGLQETQYF. In DNA form, the CDR3 reads TGTGCCAGCAGCCTCGGGACAGGACTCCAAGAGACCCAGTACTTC.

This chain connects TRBV14 to TRBJ2-1; TRBD2 matches at 7 bases. This CDR3 is 16 amino acids long. Germline lookup yields CDR1 SGHDN and CDR2 FVKESK. Trimming cost V 2 bases and J 6 bases; bases outside gene matches: 10. The CDR3 sequence: CASSQFVLREINEQFF. In DNA, the CDR3 is TGTGCCAGCAGCCAATTTGTGCTGCGGGAGATCAATGAGCAGTTCTTC.

The chain employs TRBV5-1 and TRBJ2-7, with 11 bases that match TRBD1. This CDR3 comprises 14 residues. Germline V lookup: CDR1 SGHRS, CDR2 YFSETQ. Losses at the gene ends were 4 bases for V and 5 bases for J; bases not matched to a gene: 5. CDR3 amino acids: CASSAGTGGNEQYF. Here the CDR3 DNA reads TGCGCCAGCAGCGCAGGGACAGGGGGTAACGAGCAGTACTTC.

This clone was seen at least ten times. The chain uses TRBV11-2 and TRBJ2-7; D is possibly TRBD2 (6 bases). V lost 1 base and J lost 1, with 11 bases in between. CDR3 length: 15 amino acids. Germline CDR1 and CDR2: SGHAT and FQNNGV. The CDR3 nucleotides read TGTGCCAGCAGCTTAGTAGGTAGCGGTTCCTACGAGCAGTACTTC. Translating gives CASSLVGSGSYEQYF.

A few counts support this clone. The chain employs TRBV5-1 and TRBJ2-1, with D possibly being TRBD1 or TRBD2 (6 bases each). V dropped 6 bases and J dropped 14 bases, with 18 bases sitting between them. CDR3 size: 12 residues. Germline lookup yields CDR1 SGHRS and CDR2 YFSETQ. CDR3 residues: CASTPGGGIKFF. The DNA of the CDR3 is TGCGCCAGCACCCCTGGGGGCGGGATAAAGTTCTTC.

Concerning this clone itself: A much larger clone differs from this one at a single base, so this may be a read error. This chain links TRBV27 with TRBJ1-5; D remains ambiguous. The CDR3 is 13 residues long. V lost 5 bases and J lost 0, with 5 bases in between. The germline gives CDR1 MNHEY, CDR2 SMNVEV (reference sequence). The CDR3 loop is CASSPYSNQPQHF. The CDR3 DNA follows: TGTGCCAGCAGTCCCTATAGCAATCAGCCCCAGCATTTT.

Of note for this clone: Other DNA sequences of this sample code for an identical CDR3. The chain recombines TRBV5-1 with TRBJ2-1; D ambiguous. The germline V and J ends were trimmed by 2 bases and 0 bases, with 6 bases remaining between them. CDR3 length equals 14 residues. Germline CDR1 reads SGHRS; CDR2 reads YFSETQ. CDR3 in DNA: TGCGCCAGCAGCTTATCCAGCTCCTACAATGAGCAGTTCTTC. Encoded protein: CASSLSSSYNEQFF.

The genes are TRBV5-1 and TRBJ1-4; TRBD1 agrees at 10 bases. Germline-derived CDR1 and CDR2 are SGHRS and YFSETQ. The CDR3 spans 14 residues. V lost 4 bases and J lost 7; bases outside the gene matches: 4. The CDR3 loop reads CASSTGTGAEKLFF. The CDR3 coding sequence is TGCGCCAGCAGCACCGGGACAGGGGCTGAAAAACTGTTTTTT.

The CDR3 loop reads CATSRDLTSGNNEQFF. Here the CDR3 DNA reads TGTGCCACCAGCAGAGATCTGACTAGCGGGAACAATGAGCAGTTCTTC. The V call is TRBV15, the J call TRBJ2-1, with 11 nucleotides matching TRBD2. Trimming removed 0 bases from V and 5 bases from J; junction bases left unmatched: 3. This CDR3 has 16 amino acids. Germline V CDR1 and CDR2: LNHNV, YYDKDF (reference sequence).

The rearrangement links TRBV5-1 to TRBJ1-1; the D gene is possibly TRBD1 (5 bases). CDR1 and CDR2 (germline): SGHRS, YFSETQ. Trimming removed 7 bases at V and 0 bases at J, with 10 bases between. The length of the CDR3 is 13 residues. The CDR3 coding sequence is TGCGCCAGCCGGGACTACATGAACACTGAAGCTTTCTTT. Protein sequence: CASRDYMNTEAFF.

The genes are TRBV21-1 and TRBJ2-7; whether TRBD2, the table's D call, matches the DNA was not checked. TRBV21-1 is shown as a pseudogene. The CDR3 has 17 residues. The CDR3 region is CASSKVSIAGYPYEQYF. DNA of the CDR3: TGTGCCAGCAGCAAAGTATCAATTGCGGGGTACCCCTACGAGCAGTACTTC.